This TCR beta chain was documented in a study of T-cell reconstitution after alpha-beta-depleted transplantation in children. Overall study results and limits: Expanded graft clones, several hundred of them, were reportedly the source of alpha-beta T cells about two months after transplant.

This sample's TCRbeta library carried unique molecular identifier barcodes. In TCRdb, the PCR reads were re-called with MiXCR into one record per CDR3 protein. The table shows 77,000 or so distinct CDR3 sequences, with 15% to 20% occurring only once. CDR1 KGHDR and CDR2 SFDVKD come from the germline V gene. With 1 base removed from V and 4 bases from J, the gap between germline ends came to 11 bases. The CDR3 totals 15 residues. Turning to this clonotype: Its antigen remains unidentified.

Sample: PBMCs, mostly from graft donor cells, taken 360 days after TCRalphabeta/CD19-depleted stem cell transplant. V and J are TRBV24-1 and TRBJ2-3, with D possibly being TRBD2 (6 bases). The clonotype comes from a male patient aged 2-15 years who had a stem cell transplant for acute lymphoblastic leukemia, so the T cells may come from the graft donor. CDR3 DNA: TGTGCCACCAGTGATTTACGAGGAGGGGCAGATACGCAGTATTTT. Translated: CATSDLRGGADTQYF.